One sample yielded the 19 T cell receptor beta chains listed below, sequenced in a study of cytomegalovirus exposure and HLA in healthy donors. PCR was performed using 60 Vbeta and 13 Jbeta primers. Assay: immunoSEQ multiplex PCR; the TCRdb copy retains only in-frame clones and omits some. Of 100,000 to 150,000 clones listed, around three quarters are singletons. The specimen sequenced was PBMCs. These receptors were taken from a man aged 25-45 years in good health and CMV-seropositive.

The chain employs TRBV27 and TRBJ1-2; D might be TRBD1 (6 bases). The V and J ends lost 4 bases and 3 bases respectively, with 9 bases between them. Germline lookup yields CDR1 MNHEY and CDR2 SMNVEV (reference sequence). CDR3 size: 13 residues. CDR3 protein: CASSSGQYYGYTF. In nucleotides, the CDR3 is TGTGCCAGCAGTTCCGGACAGTACTATGGCTACACCTTC.

The chain joins TRBV18 to TRBJ1-1; D gene uncertain. With 6 bases removed from V and 5 bases from J, the gap between germline ends came to 16 bases. Germline loops: CDR1 KGHSH, CDR2 LQKENI. There are 14 residues in the CDR3. CDR3 sequence (DNA): TGTGCCAGCTCCCCGAGCGCAGAACATACTGAAGCTTTCTTT. This sequence encodes CASSPSAEHTEAFF.

Only a few counts were recorded for this clone. The chain couples TRBV19 to TRBJ1-6; a possible D gene is TRBD1 (6 bases). The V and J ends lost 9 bases and 9 bases respectively, with 15 bases between them. The CDR3 loop spans 13 amino acids. In germline, CDR1 is LNHDA, CDR2 SQIVND (reference sequence). CDR3 in DNA: TGTGCCAGCTCTGCCCAGGGGAGTTCACCCCTCCACTTT. This translates into CASSAQGSSPLHF.

J is TRBJ2-7 and V is TRBV2, with D possibly TRBD2 on 7 matching bases. The CDR3 runs 16 residues. Per germline, CDR1 SNHLY and CDR2 FYNNEI. V was pared by 1 base and J by 0 bases, with 13 bases between. This CDR3 is CASSEVGRGPSYEQYF. CDR3 DNA sequence: TGTGCCAGCAGTGAAGTTGGGCGGGGGCCCTCCTACGAGCAGTACTTC. Looking up the rest from reference TRBV2 and TRBJ2-7 gives the full variable domain: EPEVTQTPSHQVTQMGQEVILRCVPISNHLYFYWYRQILGQKVEFLVSFYNNEISEKSEIFDDQFSVERPDGSNFTLKIRSTKLEDSAMYFCASSEVGRGPSYEQYFGPGTRLTVT.

The chain joins TRBV11-2 to TRBJ2-1; 7 bases are shared with TRBD2. The junction had 9 bases not matched to a gene; V was cut back by 4 bases and J by 6 bases. Germline assignment: CDR1 SGHAT and CDR2 FQNNGV. The CDR3 sequence is 15 residues long. CDR3 residues: CASSSTSRFSNEQFF. The CDR3 region has the DNA TGTGCCAGCAGCTCGACTAGCAGGTTTAGCAATGAGCAGTTCTTC.

V and J are TRBV10-3 and TRBJ2-7; TRBD1 agrees at 9 bases. This CDR3 region has 13 residues. With V trimmed by 6 bases and J by 2 bases, 2 bases remained unmatched. CDR1 is ENHRY and CDR2 is SYGVKD in the germline V gene. CDR3 in amino acids: CAIRGQGTYEQYF. As DNA, the CDR3 is TGTGCCATCAGGGGACAGGGAACCTACGAGCAGTACTTC.

This chain joins TRBV12-5 and TRBJ1-1; D perhaps matches TRBD1 (6 bases). Germline CDR1 is LGHNT and CDR2 is FRNRAP. This CDR3 contains 17 residues. Trimming removed 5 bases at V and 1 base at J, with 20 bases between. CDR3 loop: CASGPGQLIRRNTEAFF. Written as DNA, the CDR3 is TGTGCTAGTGGTCCGGGACAACTAATCAGGAGGAACACTGAAGCTTTCTTT.

The chain carries TRBV6-1 and TRBJ1-5; D not resolved. V lost 2 bases and J 7 bases, leaving 12 bases between the germline ends. Germline V CDR1 and CDR2: MNHNS, SASEGT. The CDR3 is made up of 14 amino acids. In nucleotides, the CDR3 is TGTGCCAGCAGTGAACGGAGGGTAGAGCAGCCCCAGCATTTT. Translation gives CASSERRVEQPQHF.

The chain links TRBV19 to TRBJ2-1, with TRBD2 as a possible D gene (6 bases). Trimming took 4 bases from V and 3 from J, leaving 25 bases between them. CDR1 and CDR2 (germline): LNHDA, SQIVND (reference sequence). This CDR3 comprises 19 residues. The CDR3 protein is CASSRRRVGFRPIYNEQFF. Here the CDR3 DNA reads TGTGCCAGTAGTAGGAGGAGGGTGGGGTTTAGACCTATCTACAATGAGCAGTTCTTC.

The chain carries TRBV5-8 and TRBJ1-1, with D maybe TRBD1 (6 bases). Germline CDR1 and CDR2: SGHTS and YDEGEE. The CDR3 runs to 14 residues. V gave up 2 bases and J gave up 4 bases, with 12 bases separating them. CDR3 protein: CASSFYRDGTEAFF. The CDR3, as DNA: TGTGCCAGCAGCTTTTACAGGGACGGCACTGAAGCTTTCTTT.

The chain uses TRBV4-1 and TRBJ1-1; D might be TRBD1 (5 bases). The germline gives CDR1 MGHRA, CDR2 YSYEKL. Trimming took off 4 bases at V and 3 bases at J, with 12 bases between the two ends. The CDR3 totals 14 residues. This CDR3 is CASSPRDGHTEAFF. The CDR3 DNA reads as TGCGCCAGCAGCCCGCGGGACGGACACACTGAAGCTTTCTTT.

The chain recombines TRBV29-1 with TRBJ1-6; 7 nucleotides line up with TRBD1. J gave up 7 bases and V 5 bases, and 5 bases lay outside the gene matches. This CDR3 is built from 13 residues. Germline CDR1 SQVTM, CDR2 ANQGSEA. The CDR3 loop is CSVRQGGNSPLHF. As DNA, the CDR3 is TGCAGCGTTCGACAGGGAGGCAATTCACCCCTCCACTTT.

The CDR3 DNA is TGCAGCATCAGACAGGAGTATACGCAGTATTTT. Translation gives CSIRQEYTQYF. The chain recombines TRBV29-1 with TRBJ2-3; D perhaps matches TRBD1 (6 bases). Trimming stripped 8 bases from V and 7 bases from J, with 13 bases between. The germline CDR1 and CDR2 sequences are SQVTM and ANQGSEA. The CDR3 length is 11 residues.

The chain recombines TRBV7-9 with TRBJ2-5; 8 nucleotides align to TRBD2. The CDR3 runs 16 residues. The germline V gene has CDR1 SEHNR and CDR2 FQNEAQ (reference sequence). V gave up 4 bases and J gave up 1 base; unmatched junction bases: 8. The CDR3 protein is CASSSGGRGGQETQYF. CDR3 bases: TGTGCCAGCAGCTCTGGGGGCCGGGGGGGCCAAGAGACCCAGTACTTC. The full variable domain, with the rest looked up from reference TRBV7-9 and TRBJ2-5, is DTGVSQNPRHKITKRGQNVTFRCDPISEHNRLYWYRQTLGQGPEFLTYFQNEAQLEKSRLLSDRFSAERPKGSFSTLEIQRTEQGDSAMYLCASSSGGRGGQETQYFGPGTRLLVL.

The V gene is TRBV6-1, the J gene TRBJ2-7, with D possibly matching TRBD1 (6 bases). Germline assignment: CDR1 MNHNS and CDR2 SASEGT. The CDR3 sequence is 13 residues long. V lost 2 bases and J 13 bases, leaving 18 bases between the germline ends. CDR3 sequence reads: CASSESSQGSSYF. The CDR3 DNA sequence: TGTGCCAGCAGTGAATCCAGTCAGGGGTCTTCCTACTTC.

This chain connects TRBV2 to TRBJ1-1; 10 bases agree with TRBD1. CDR3 length: 17 residues. V lost 5 bases and J lost 0; bases outside the gene matches: 9. CDR1 and CDR2 (germline): SNHLY, FYNNEI. The CDR3 spells CASSSRDRGNMNTEAFF. CDR3 nucleotide sequence: TGTGCCAGCAGTTCACGGGACAGGGGAAATATGAACACTGAAGCTTTCTTT.

The rearrangement links TRBV27 to TRBJ1-1; no reliable D call. The CDR3 is 15 residues long. V gave up 2 bases and J gave up 0 bases, with 10 bases separating them. In germline, CDR1 is MNHEY, CDR2 SMNVEV (reference sequence). In DNA form, the CDR3 reads TGTGCCAGCAGTTTAAACCAACTTGTGAACACTGAAGCTTTCTTT. The encoded protein is CASSLNQLVNTEAFF.

The chain recombines TRBV18 with TRBJ1-1; D is possibly TRBD1 (5 bases). Between the trimmed V and J ends, which lost 1 base and 3 bases, there was a span of 9 bases. This CDR3 has 14 amino acids. Germline V CDR1 and CDR2: KGHSH, LQKENI. The chain's CDR3 is CASSPQLRDTEAFF. The CDR3 DNA is TGTGCCAGCTCACCACAACTCAGGGACACTGAAGCTTTCTTT.

The chain employs TRBV4-1 and TRBJ1-1; the D gene is possibly TRBD1 (5 bases). CDR1 and CDR2 (germline): MGHRA, YSYEKL. This CDR3 contains 13 residues. V was cut by 2 bases and J by 3 bases, with 7 bases left in between. The CDR3 region is CASSQLGDTEAFF. The CDR3 DNA follows: TGCGCCAGCAGCCAATTAGGGGACACTGAAGCTTTCTTT.